These 21 T cell receptor beta chains came from one sample sequenced in a study of blood T cell repertoires in COVID-19. Assay used: immunoSEQ multiplex PCR; TCRdb lists only in-frame clones, some missing. Of 200,000 to 250,000 clones in the sample, approximately 83% were seen once. Sequenced sample: peripheral blood. These receptors were collected from a woman aged 30 to 39 who had recovered from COVID-19.

The V call is TRBV7-8, the J call TRBJ1-2; 8 bases fit TRBD1. Trimming cost V 5 bases and J 4 bases; bases outside gene matches: 18. There are 18 residues in the CDR3. Germline CDR1 SGHVS, CDR2 FQNEAQ. In DNA form, the CDR3 reads TGTGCCAGCAGCACAACTCTTCGATCAGGGGGCTCTGGCTATGGCTACACCTTC. Its protein product is CASSTTLRSGGSGYGYTF.

The chain links TRBV7-3 to TRBJ2-5; D is perhaps TRBD1 (6 bases). The CDR3 has 13 residues. Germline CDR1 is SGHTA and CDR2 is FQGTGA. V lost 1 base, J lost 7 bases, and 10 bases lay in between. CDR3 nucleotide sequence: TGTGCCAGCAGCTTAAGGGTCAGGGGGACCCAGTACTTC. Its translation is CASSLRVRGTQYF.

The chain couples TRBV19 to TRBJ1-5; D is undetermined. The length of the CDR3 is 11 residues. Looked up from germline, CDR1 is LNHDA and CDR2 is SQIVND (reference sequence). With 8 bases removed from V and 11 bases from J, the gap between germline ends came to 13 bases. The CDR3 nucleotides are TGTGCCAGTGCTGAGTATTGGTCCCAGCATTTT. It is translated as CASAEYWSQHF.

This chain uses TRBV6-1 with TRBJ2-7, with no clear D. Germline V gives CDR1 MNHNS, CDR2 SASEGT. Trimming took 0 bases from V and 4 from J, leaving 7 bases between them. The CDR3 has 13 residues. As DNA, the CDR3 is TGTGCCAGCAGTGAAGCAGCATTATACGAGCAGTACTTC. Its protein is CASSEAALYEQYF.

This sequence joins TRBV7-3 and TRBJ1-5, with D perhaps matching TRBD1 (6 bases). V lost 4 bases, J lost 6 bases, and 7 bases lay in between. The CDR3 consists of 12 residues. Germline lookup yields CDR1 SGHTA and CDR2 FQGTGA. The CDR3: CASSSRGQPQHF. For the CDR3, the DNA is TGTGCCAGCAGCTCCAGGGGTCAGCCCCAGCATTTT.

The V and J genes are TRBV7-5 and TRBJ2-3; TRBD1 is the table's D call and was not checked against the DNA. TRBV7-5 corresponds to a pseudogene. The CDR3 is made up of 14 amino acids. The CDR3 sequence is CVRTSPRRPDTQYF. In DNA, the CDR3 is TGTGTCAGAACCTCCCCCCGCAGGCCAGATACGCAGTATTTT.

The V call is TRBV6-6, the J call TRBJ2-6; TRBD2 is a possible D gene (6 bases). This CDR3 contains 16 residues. Trimming took 11 bases from V and 0 from J, leaving 17 bases between them. CDR1 MNHNY and CDR2 SVGAGI come from the germline V gene (reference sequence). The CDR3 loop is CASGGAGTSGANVLTF. CDR3 sequence (DNA): TGTGCCTCAGGAGGGGCAGGGACCTCTGGGGCCAACGTCCTGACTTTC.

The rearrangement uses TRBV7-9 and TRBJ1-4, with 9 nucleotides matching TRBD1. CDR3 length equals 18 residues. The V gene's germline CDR1 is SEHNR and CDR2 FQNEAQ (reference sequence). Losses at the gene ends were 5 bases for V and 5 bases for J; bases not matched to a gene: 15. The CDR3 spells CASSPWSRDRDPNEKLFF. For the CDR3, the DNA is TGTGCCAGCAGCCCCTGGTCCCGGGACAGGGACCCAAATGAAAAACTGTTTTTT.

The chain employs TRBV11-2 and TRBJ2-3, with a weak D call TRBD1 (5 bases). Trimming cost V 7 bases and J 5 bases, with 13 bases left between them. Looked up from germline, CDR1 is SGHAT and CDR2 is FQNNGV. The CDR3 is 13 residues long. The CDR3 DNA is TGTGCCAGCACCTTGGCAGGACAAGATACGCAGTATTTT. It is translated as CASTLAGQDTQYF.

This clone was observed once. The DNA of the CDR3 is TGCGCCAGCAGCTTGGGCAGCGGGAACCCGGCTTTCTTT. The encoded protein is CASSLGSGNPAFF. The chain is built from TRBV5-1 and TRBJ1-1; D gene unclear. Germline V gene data show CDR1 as SGHRS and CDR2 as YFSETQ. This CDR3 has 13 residues. Trimming shortened V by 0 bases and J by 11 bases, and 14 bases separated the two germline ends.

There are a few counts of this clone. CDR3 sequence: CSVHTGTEQYF. In DNA, the CDR3 is TGCAGCGTCCACACCGGGACAGAGCAGTACTTC. V and J are TRBV29-1 and TRBJ2-7; D is possibly TRBD1 (6 bases). V was clipped by 6 bases and J by 7 bases, with 13 bases between them. CDR1 SQVTM and CDR2 ANQGSEA come from the germline V gene. The CDR3 is 11 residues long.

The V call is TRBV10-3, the J call TRBJ1-2; D remains unclear. Germline V gene lookup returns CDR1 ENHRY and CDR2 SYGVKD. Trimming left V 6 bases short and J 6 bases short, with 14 bases between. The CDR3 has 13 amino acids. CDR3 DNA: TGTGCCATCAGCCGGGAAAGGGTGGATGGCTACACCTTC. Protein product: CAISRERVDGYTF.

This chain connects TRBV6-2 or TRBV6-3 to TRBJ1-1; 7 bases are a match to TRBD1. The V segment lost 6 bases and the J segment 2 bases; nucleotides outside the gene matches: 15. The CDR3 is 17 amino acids. Germline values: CDR1 MNHEY, CDR2 SVGEGT. The chain's CDR3 is CASSHTWAGGRNTEAFF. DNA for the CDR3: TGTGCCAGCAGCCACACCTGGGCAGGGGGAAGAAACACTGAAGCTTTCTTT.

Concerning this clone itself: Other nucleotide sequences in the sample specify the same CDR3. The rearrangement joins TRBV20-1 to TRBJ2-5, with D maybe TRBD2 (5 bases). Germline CDR1 and CDR2: DFQATT and SNEGSKA (reference sequence). V lost 3 bases, J lost 2 bases, and 10 bases lay in between. CDR3 length: 13 residues. Here the CDR3 DNA reads TGCAGTGCTAGTTGGCTAGCTCAAGAGACCCAGTACTTC. Amino acid sequence: CSASWLAQETQYF.

The CDR3 DNA sequence: TGTGCCAGCAGCTTGAGCGGGGGGGTATGGGGCACAGATACGCAGTATTTT. Encoded protein: CASSLSGGVWGTDTQYF. This chain links TRBV11-3 with TRBJ2-3; the match to TRBD2 covers 10 bases. Germline trimming cut 3 bases from V and 1 base from J; bases unmatched to any gene: 7. Germline V gene data show CDR1 as SGHNT and CDR2 as YENEEA. This CDR3 comprises 17 residues.

The gene calls are TRBV5-1 and TRBJ1-1, with a tentative D call TRBD1 (6 bases). With 4 bases removed from V and 1 base from J, the gap between germline ends came to 14 bases. Germline V gene lookup returns CDR1 SGHRS and CDR2 YFSETQ. This CDR3 is 15 amino acids long. The CDR3 DNA is TGCGCCAGCAGCACACTCAAAGGGGGGAACACTGAAGCTTTCTTT. This translates into CASSTLKGGNTEAFF.

The chain combines TRBV6-6 with TRBJ1-2; 8 positions match TRBD1. Unmatched junction bases numbered 15, after V lost 5 bases and J lost 1 base. There are 18 residues in the CDR3. Germline V gives CDR1 MNHNY, CDR2 SVGAGI (reference sequence). The CDR3 DNA follows: TGTGCCAGCAGTCCAACGTCACCGACAGGGGTGAATAACTATGGCTACACCTTC. Encoded protein: CASSPTSPTGVNNYGYTF.

The rearrangement uses TRBV5-4 and TRBJ2-7; 7 nucleotides match TRBD2. The germline V gene encodes CDR1 SGHNT and CDR2 YYREEE (reference sequence). The J segment lost 2 bases and the V segment lost 3 bases, leaving 5 bases of the junction unmatched. This CDR3 comprises 14 residues. CDR3 coding DNA: TGTGCCAGCAGCTGGGGAGGGAAGACCTACGAGCAGTACTTC. Its protein is CASSWGGKTYEQYF.

V usage is TRBV6-1 and J usage is TRBJ2-3; D uncertain. The CDR3 length is 15 residues. Germline V CDR1 and CDR2: MNHNS, SASEGT. Between the trimmed V and J ends, which lost 3 bases and 0 bases, there was a span of 10 bases. In nucleotides, the CDR3 is TGTGCCAGCAGTGACGGGTATTCTAGCACAGATACGCAGTATTTT. Translated: CASSDGYSSTDTQYF.

The CDR3 loop is CASSPSPNEQFF. The DNA for the CDR3 is TGTGCCAGCAGCCCCTCCCCCAATGAGCAGTTCTTC. The chain combines TRBV9 with TRBJ2-1; D ambiguous. The V and J ends lost 4 bases and 6 bases respectively, with 8 bases between them. The CDR3 has 12 amino acids. From germline, CDR1 is SGDLS and CDR2 YYNGEE. Using reference TRBV9 and TRBJ2-1 for the parts outside the CDR3, the full variable domain is DSGVTQTPKHLITATGQRVTLRCSPRSGDLSVYWYQQSLDQGLQFLIQYYNGEERAKGNILERFSAQQFPDLHSELNLSSLELGDSALYFCASSPSPNEQFFGPGTRLTVL.

The gene calls are TRBV15 and TRBJ1-4; the D is unclear. Germline V CDR1 and CDR2: LNHNV, YYDKDF (reference sequence). V gave up 0 bases and J gave up 3 bases, with 8 bases separating them. This CDR3 has 15 residues. CDR3 protein: CATSRDPGSNEKLFF. CDR3 sequence (DNA): TGTGCCACCAGCAGAGACCCCGGGTCTAATGAAAAACTGTTTTTT. The full variable domain, in which reference TRBV15 and TRBJ1-4 provide the parts outside the CDR3, is DAMVIQNPRYQVTQFGKPVTLSCSQTLNHNVMYWYQQKSSQAPKLLFHYYDKDFNNEADTPDNFQSRRPNTSFCFLDIRSPGLGDTAMYLCATSRDPGSNEKLFFGSGTQLSVL.